This TCR beta chain was recorded in a study of human T cells and chemical hapten exposure. Germline CDR1 reads MNHEY; CDR2 reads SVGEGT. The trim removed 2 bases at V and 4 bases at J, leaving 7 bases unmatched. CDR3 length equals 17 residues. Time point specified: patch test 1, 2 weeks after DPC sensitization. The treatment is: therapeutic diphenylcyclopropenone sensitization with weekly scalp DPC. MiXCR was run by TCRdb on the RACE reads, yielding one entry per CDR3 protein. In the table there are under 200,000 distinct CDR3 sequences, roughly 15% of which are singletons. This rearrangement joins TRBV6-2 or TRBV6-3 to TRBJ2-1; 11 bases align to TRBD2. This clonotype originated in a woman in her 30s with alopecia areata. Some clones in this sample may be carry-over from other donors' samples. The specimen was whole blood, collected in connection with sensitization to the hapten diphenylcyclopropenone (DPC). The CDR3: CASSYPRTSGSYNEQFF. Written as DNA, the CDR3 is TGTGCCAGCAGTTACCCCCGGACTAGCGGGTCTTACAATGAGCAGTTCTTC.